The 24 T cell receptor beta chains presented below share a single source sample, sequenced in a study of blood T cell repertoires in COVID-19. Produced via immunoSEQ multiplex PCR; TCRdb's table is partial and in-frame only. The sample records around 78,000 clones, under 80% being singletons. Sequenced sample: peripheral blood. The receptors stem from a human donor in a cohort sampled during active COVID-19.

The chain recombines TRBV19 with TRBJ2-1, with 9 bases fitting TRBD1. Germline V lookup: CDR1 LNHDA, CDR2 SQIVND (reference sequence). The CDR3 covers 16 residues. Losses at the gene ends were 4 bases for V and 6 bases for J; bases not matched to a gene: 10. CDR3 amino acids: CASSTPGDRVRNEQFF. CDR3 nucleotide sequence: TGTGCCAGTAGTACCCCGGGGGACAGGGTTCGCAATGAGCAGTTCTTC.

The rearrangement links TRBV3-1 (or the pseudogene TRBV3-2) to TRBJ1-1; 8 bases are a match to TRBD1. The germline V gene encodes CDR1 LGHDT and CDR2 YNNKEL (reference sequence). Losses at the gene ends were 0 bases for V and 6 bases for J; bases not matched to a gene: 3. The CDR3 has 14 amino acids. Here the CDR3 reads CASSQDRGRSEAFF. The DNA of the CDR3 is TGTGCCAGCAGCCAAGACAGGGGGCGGTCTGAAGCTTTCTTT.

CDR3 in DNA: TGTGCCAGCAGCCCTGGGACTACTAGCGGGGGGCCAAGCACAGATACGCAGTATTTT. As protein: CASSPGTTSGGPSTDTQYF. The chain joins TRBV5-8 to TRBJ2-3; 12 nucleotides agree with TRBD2. Per germline, CDR1 SGHTS and CDR2 YDEGEE. The ends lost 4 bases at V and 0 bases at J; junction bases unmatched: 12. The CDR3 spans 19 residues.

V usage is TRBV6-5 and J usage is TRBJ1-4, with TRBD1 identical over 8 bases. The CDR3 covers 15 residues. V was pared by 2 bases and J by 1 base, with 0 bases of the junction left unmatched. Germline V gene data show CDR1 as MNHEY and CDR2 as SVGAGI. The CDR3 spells CASSYTGGTNEKLFF. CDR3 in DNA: TGTGCCAGCAGTTACACAGGGGGAACTAATGAAAAACTGTTTTTT.

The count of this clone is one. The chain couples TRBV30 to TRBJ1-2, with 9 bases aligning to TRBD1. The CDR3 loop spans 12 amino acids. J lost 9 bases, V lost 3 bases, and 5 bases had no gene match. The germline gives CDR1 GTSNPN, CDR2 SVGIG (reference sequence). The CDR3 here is CAWSRDRASYTF. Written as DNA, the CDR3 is TGTGCCTGGAGCCGGGACAGGGCGAGCTACACCTTC.

CDR3 bases: TGTGCCAGCGGGAGTTTGCGGAACACTGAAGCTTTCTTT. Translating gives CASGSLRNTEAFF. The gene calls are TRBV11-2 and TRBJ1-1; D is unclear. This CDR3 is built from 13 residues. Trimming pared 8 bases from V and 1 base from J, leaving 11 bases between. CDR1 and CDR2 (germline): SGHAT, FQNNGV.

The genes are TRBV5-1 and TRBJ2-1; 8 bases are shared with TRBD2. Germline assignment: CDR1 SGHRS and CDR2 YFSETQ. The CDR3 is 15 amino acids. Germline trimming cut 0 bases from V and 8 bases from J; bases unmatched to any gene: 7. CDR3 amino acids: CASSLAGGAPYEQFF. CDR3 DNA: TGCGCCAGCAGCTTGGCCGGGGGGGCCCCTTATGAGCAGTTCTTC.

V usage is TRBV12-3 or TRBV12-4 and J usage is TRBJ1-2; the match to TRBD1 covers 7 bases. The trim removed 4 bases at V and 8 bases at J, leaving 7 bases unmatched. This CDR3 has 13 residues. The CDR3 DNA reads TGTGCCAGCAGTTCAACAGGGGTCGGGGGCTACACCTTC. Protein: CASSSTGVGGYTF.

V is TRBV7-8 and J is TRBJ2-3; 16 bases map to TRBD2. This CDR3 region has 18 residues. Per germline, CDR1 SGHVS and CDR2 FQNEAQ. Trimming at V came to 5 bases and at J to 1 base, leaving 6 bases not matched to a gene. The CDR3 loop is CASSTGTSGGVGTDTQYF. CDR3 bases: TGTGCCAGCAGCACTGGGACTAGCGGGGGGGTGGGCACAGATACGCAGTATTTT. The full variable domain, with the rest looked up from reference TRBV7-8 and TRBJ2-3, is GAGVSQSPRYKVAKRGQDVALRCDPISGHVSLFWYQQALGQGPEFLTYFQNEAQLDKSGLPSDRFFAERPEGSVSTLKIQRTQQEDSAVYLCASSTGTSGGVGTDTQYFGPGTRLTVL.

The CDR3 here is CASSEGATNNSPLHF. DNA of the CDR3: TGTGCCAGCAGTGAGGGCGCCACAAACAATTCACCCCTCCACTTT. This chain connects TRBV2 to TRBJ1-6; no firm D call. Trimming stripped 3 bases from V and 7 bases from J, with 13 bases between. Germline V lookup: CDR1 SNHLY, CDR2 FYNNEI. The CDR3 loop spans 15 amino acids.

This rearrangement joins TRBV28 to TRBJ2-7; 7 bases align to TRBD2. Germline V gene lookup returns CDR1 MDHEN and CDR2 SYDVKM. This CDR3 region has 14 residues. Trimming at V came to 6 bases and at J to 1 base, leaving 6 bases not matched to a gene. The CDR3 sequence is CASRRSGISYEQYF. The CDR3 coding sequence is TGTGCCAGCAGGAGGAGCGGGATTTCCTACGAGCAGTACTTC.

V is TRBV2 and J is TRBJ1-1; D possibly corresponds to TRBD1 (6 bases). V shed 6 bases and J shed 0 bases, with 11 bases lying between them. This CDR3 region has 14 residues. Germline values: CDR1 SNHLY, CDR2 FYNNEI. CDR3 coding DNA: TGTGCCAGCAGATTCAGGGGAATGAACACTGAAGCTTTCTTT. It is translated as CASRFRGMNTEAFF.

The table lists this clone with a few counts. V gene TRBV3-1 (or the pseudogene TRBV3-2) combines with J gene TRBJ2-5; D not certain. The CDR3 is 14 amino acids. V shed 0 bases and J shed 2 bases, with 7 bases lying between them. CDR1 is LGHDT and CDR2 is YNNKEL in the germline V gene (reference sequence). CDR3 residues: CASSQDPGQETQYF. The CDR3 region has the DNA TGTGCCAGCAGCCAAGACCCCGGGCAAGAGACCCAGTACTTC.

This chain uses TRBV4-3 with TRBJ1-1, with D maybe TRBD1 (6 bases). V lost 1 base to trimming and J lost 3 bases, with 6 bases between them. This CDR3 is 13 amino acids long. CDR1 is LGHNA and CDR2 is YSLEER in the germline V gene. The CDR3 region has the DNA TGCGCCAGCAGCCAAGGGACAGACACTGAAGCTTTCTTT. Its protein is CASSQGTDTEAFF.

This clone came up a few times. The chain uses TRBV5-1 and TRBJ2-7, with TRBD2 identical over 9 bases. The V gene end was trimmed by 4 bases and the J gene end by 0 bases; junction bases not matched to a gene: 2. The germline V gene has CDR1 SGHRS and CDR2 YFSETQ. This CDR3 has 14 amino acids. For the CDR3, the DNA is TGCGCCAGCAGCAGGACTAGCGTCTCCTACGAGCAGTACTTC. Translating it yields CASSRTSVSYEQYF.

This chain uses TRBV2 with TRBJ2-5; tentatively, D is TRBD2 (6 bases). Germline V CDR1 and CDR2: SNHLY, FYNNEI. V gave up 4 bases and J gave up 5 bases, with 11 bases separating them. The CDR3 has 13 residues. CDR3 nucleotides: TGTGCCAGCAGTGTCGGCGGAGGGGAGACCCAGTACTTC. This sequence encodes CASSVGGGETQYF. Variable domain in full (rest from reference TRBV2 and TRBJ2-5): EPEVTQTPSHQVTQMGQEVILRCVPISNHLYFYWYRQILGQKVEFLVSFYNNEISEKSEIFDDQFSVERPDGSNFTLKIRSTKLEDSAMYFCASSVGGGETQYFGPGTRLLVL.

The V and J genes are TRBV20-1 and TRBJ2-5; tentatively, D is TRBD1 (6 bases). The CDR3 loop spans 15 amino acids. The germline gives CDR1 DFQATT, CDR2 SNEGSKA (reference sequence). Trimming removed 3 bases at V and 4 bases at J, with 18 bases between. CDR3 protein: CSASPYLGAGETQYF. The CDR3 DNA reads TGCAGTGCTAGTCCTTACTTGGGGGCCGGAGAGACCCAGTACTTC.

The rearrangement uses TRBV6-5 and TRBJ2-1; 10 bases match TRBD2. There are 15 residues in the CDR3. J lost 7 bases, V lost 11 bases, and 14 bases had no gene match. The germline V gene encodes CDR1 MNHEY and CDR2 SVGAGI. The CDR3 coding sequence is TGTGCCGCGGGCAGCGGGGGGGCCGAGTTGAATGAGCAGTTCTTC. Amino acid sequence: CAAGSGGAELNEQFF.

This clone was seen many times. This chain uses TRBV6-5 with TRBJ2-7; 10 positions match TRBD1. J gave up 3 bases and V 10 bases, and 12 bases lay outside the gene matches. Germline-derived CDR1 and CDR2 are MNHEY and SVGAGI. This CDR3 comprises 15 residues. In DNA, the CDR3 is TGTGCCACCAAAAAACAAGGACAGGGGGACTACGAGCAGTACTTC. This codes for CATKKQGQGDYEQYF.

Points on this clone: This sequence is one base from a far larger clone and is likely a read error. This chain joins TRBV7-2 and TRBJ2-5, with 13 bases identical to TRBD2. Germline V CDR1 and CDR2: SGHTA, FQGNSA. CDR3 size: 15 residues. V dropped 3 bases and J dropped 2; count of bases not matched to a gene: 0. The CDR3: CASSLGLAGQETQYF. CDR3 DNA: TGTGCCAGCAGCTTGGGACTAGCGGGGCAAGAGACCCAGTACTTC.

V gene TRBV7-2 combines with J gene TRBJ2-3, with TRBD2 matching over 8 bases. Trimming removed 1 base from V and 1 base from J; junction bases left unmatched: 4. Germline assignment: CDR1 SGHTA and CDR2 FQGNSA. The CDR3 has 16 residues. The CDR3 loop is CASSLVTSGGTDTQYF. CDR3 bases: TGTGCCAGCAGCTTAGTAACTAGCGGAGGCACAGATACGCAGTATTTT.

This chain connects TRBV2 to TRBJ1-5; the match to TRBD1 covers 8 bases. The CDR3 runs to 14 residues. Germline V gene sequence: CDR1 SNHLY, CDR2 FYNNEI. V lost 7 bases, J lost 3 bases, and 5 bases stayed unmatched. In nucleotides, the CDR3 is TGTGCCAGCAAAGACAGGGGTAACAATCAGCCCCAGCATTTT. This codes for CASKDRGNNQPQHF.

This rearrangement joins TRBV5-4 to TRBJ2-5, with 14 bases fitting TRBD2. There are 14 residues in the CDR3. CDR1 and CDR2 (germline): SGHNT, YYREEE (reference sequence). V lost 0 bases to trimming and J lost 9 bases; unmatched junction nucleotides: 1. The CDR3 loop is CASSLGGLAGAQYF. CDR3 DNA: TGTGCCAGCAGCTTGGGGGGACTAGCGGGGGCCCAGTACTTC. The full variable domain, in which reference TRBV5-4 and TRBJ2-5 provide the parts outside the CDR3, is ETGVTQSPTHLIKTRGQQVTLRCSSQSGHNTVSWYQQALGQGPQFIFQYYREEENGRGNFPPRFSGLQFPNYSSELNVNALELDDSALYLCASSLGGLAGAQYFGPGTRLLVL.

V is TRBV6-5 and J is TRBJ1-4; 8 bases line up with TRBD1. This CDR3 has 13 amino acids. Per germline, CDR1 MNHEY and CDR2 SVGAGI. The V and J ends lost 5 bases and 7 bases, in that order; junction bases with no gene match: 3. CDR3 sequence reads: CASSRGQGEKLFF. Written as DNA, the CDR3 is TGTGCCAGCAGTCGAGGACAGGGTGAAAAACTGTTTTTT.